The TCR beta chain described here comes from a study of shared clonotypes between healthy human individuals. Points from the study as a whole: Larger estimated richness was generally seen in naive subsets than in memory subsets.

The method was immunoSEQ multiplex PCR; TCRdb's version includes in-frame clones alone and lacks a portion of them. The sample gives roughly 2.6 million clones, roughly 92% of which show up once; around 0.14% is in the top ten. The CDR3 sequence is 16 residues long. The V and J ends lost 2 bases and 4 bases, in that order; junction bases with no gene match: 7. The germline CDR1 and CDR2 sequences are SGHNT and YYREEE (reference sequence). A single count supports this clone. Its specificity is not known. The chain joins TRBV5-4 to TRBJ1-3, with 9 bases lining up with TRBD1. The TCR sequence derives from a man aged 18 to 30 in good health. Sequencing input: naive CD4+ T cells sorted from blood. Subset denoted: CD45RA+ positively selected. The CDR3 reads CASSLPGQGFGNTIYF. Written as DNA, the CDR3 is TGTGCCAGCAGCTTACCGGGACAGGGTTTCGGAAACACCATATATTTT.